This TCR beta chain was identified in a study of technical replicates of blood from a few donors. The V gene's germline CDR1 is SGHRS and CDR2 YFSETQ. Trimming took off 1 base at V and 5 bases at J, with 6 bases between the two ends. The CDR3 has 12 amino acids. Sequenced by immunoSEQ multiplex PCR; TCRdb stores in-frame clones only, minus some. The sample lists more than 65,000 clones, 96% seen once, with 0.37% in the top ten. The sequenced sample was T cells isolated from PBMCs. The gene calls are TRBV5-1 and TRBJ1-2; D gene uncertain. This sequence originates from a human donor in good health. The DNA for the CDR3 is TGCGCCAGCAGCTTGAACAGTTATGGCTACACCTTC. Residues: CASSLNSYGYTF.